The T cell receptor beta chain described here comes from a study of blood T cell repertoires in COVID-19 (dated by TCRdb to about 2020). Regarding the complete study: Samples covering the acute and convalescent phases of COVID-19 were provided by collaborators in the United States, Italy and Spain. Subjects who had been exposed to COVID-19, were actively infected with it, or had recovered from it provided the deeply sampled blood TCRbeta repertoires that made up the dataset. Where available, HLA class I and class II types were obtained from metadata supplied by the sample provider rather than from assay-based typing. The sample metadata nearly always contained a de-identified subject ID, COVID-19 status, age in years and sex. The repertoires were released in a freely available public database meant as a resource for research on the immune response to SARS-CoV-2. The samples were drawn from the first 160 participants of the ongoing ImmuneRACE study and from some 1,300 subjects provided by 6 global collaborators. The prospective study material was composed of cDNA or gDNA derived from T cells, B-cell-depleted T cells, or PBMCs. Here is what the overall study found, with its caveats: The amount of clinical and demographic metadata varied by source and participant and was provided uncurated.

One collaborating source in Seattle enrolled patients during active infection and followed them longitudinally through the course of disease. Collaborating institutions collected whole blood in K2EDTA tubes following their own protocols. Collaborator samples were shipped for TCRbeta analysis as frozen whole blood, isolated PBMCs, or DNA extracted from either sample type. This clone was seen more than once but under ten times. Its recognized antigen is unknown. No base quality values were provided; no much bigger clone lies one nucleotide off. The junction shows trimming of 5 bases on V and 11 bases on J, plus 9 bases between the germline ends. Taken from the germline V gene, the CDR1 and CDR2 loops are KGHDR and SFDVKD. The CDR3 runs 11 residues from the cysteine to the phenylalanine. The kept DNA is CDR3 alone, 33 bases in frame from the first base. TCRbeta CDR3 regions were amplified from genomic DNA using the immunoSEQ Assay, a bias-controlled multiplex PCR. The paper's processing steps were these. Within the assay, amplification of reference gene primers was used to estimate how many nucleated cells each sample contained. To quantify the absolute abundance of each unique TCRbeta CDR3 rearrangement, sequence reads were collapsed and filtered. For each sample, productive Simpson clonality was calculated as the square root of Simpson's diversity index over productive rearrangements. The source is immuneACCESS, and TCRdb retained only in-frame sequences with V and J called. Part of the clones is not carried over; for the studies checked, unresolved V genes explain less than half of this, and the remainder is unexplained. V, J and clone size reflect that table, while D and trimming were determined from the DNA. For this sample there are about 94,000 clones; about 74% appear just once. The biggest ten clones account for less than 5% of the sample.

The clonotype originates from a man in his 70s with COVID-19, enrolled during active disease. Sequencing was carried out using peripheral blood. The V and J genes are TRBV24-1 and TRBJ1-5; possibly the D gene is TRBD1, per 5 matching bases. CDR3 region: CATSAQGTQHF. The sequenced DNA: TGTGCCACCAGTGCGCAGGGCACCCAGCATTTT.